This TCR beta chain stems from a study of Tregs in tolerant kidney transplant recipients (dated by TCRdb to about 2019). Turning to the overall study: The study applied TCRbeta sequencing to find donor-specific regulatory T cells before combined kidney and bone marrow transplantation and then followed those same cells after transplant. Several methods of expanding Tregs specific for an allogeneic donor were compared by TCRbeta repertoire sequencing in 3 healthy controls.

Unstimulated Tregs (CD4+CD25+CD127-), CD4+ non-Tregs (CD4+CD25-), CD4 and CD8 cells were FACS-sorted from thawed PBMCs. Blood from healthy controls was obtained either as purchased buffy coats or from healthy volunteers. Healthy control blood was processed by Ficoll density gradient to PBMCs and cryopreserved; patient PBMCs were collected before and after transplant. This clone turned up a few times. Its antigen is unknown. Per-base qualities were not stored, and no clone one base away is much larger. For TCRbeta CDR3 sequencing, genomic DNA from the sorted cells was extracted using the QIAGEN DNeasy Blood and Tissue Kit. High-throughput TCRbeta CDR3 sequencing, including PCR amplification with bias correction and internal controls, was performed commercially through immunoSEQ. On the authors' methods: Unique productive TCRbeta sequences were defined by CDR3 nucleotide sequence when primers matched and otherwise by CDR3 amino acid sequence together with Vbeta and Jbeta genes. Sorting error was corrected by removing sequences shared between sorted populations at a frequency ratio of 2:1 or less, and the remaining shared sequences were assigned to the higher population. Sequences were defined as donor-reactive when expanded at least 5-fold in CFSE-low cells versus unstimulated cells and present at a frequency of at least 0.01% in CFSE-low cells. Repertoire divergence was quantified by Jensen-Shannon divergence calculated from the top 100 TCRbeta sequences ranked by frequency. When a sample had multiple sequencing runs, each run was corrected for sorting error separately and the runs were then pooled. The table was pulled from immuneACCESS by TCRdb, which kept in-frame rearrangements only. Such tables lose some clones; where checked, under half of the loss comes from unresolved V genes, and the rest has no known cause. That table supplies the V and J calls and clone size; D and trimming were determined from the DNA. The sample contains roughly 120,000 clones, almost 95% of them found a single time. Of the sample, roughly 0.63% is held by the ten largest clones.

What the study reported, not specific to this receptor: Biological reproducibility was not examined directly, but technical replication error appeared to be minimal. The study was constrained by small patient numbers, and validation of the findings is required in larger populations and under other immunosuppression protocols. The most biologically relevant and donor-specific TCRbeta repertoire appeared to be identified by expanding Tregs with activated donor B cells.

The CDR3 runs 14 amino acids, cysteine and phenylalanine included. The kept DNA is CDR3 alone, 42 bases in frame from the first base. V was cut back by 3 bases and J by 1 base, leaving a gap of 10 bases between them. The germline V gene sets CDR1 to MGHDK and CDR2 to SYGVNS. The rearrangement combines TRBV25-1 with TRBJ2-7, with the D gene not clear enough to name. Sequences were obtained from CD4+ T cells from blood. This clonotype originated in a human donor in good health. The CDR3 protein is CASSDGFGSYEQYF. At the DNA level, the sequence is TGTGCCAGCAGTGATGGGTTTGGGTCCTACGAGCAGTACTTC.